Each of the 27 T cell receptor beta chains below was sequenced from the same sample in a study of early T cells in non-severe SARS-CoV-2 infection. TCRdb recomputed calls from the 5' RACE reads with MiXCR, one row per CDR3 protein. This sample yields more than 70,000 distinct CDR3 sequences, of which roughly 12% are seen a single time; approximately 12% belongs to the top ten. The specimen comprised whole blood, sampled at baseline. Receptor source: an adult who was a healthcare worker with PCR-confirmed SARS-CoV-2 infection or an uninfected control (not recorded which).

This clonotype was detected many times. The chain carries TRBV7-2 and TRBJ1-1; D is ambiguous. Trimming took off 4 bases at V and 0 bases at J, with 6 bases between the two ends. The length of the CDR3 is 13 residues. Germline CDR1 SGHTA, CDR2 FQGNSA. In DNA form, the CDR3 reads TGTGCCAGCAGCTCGGGTATGAACACTGAAGCTTTCTTT. It encodes CASSSGMNTEAFF.

The genes are TRBV7-2 and TRBJ1-3; D remains unclear. V was clipped by 1 base and J by 0 bases, with 13 bases between them. CDR1 is SGHTA and CDR2 is FQGNSA in the germline V gene. The CDR3 has 17 amino acids. CDR3 amino acids: CASSLVATFNSGNTIYF. The CDR3 DNA follows: TGTGCCAGCAGCTTAGTGGCAACTTTCAACTCTGGAAACACCATATATTTT.

This clonotype was seen more than once but under ten times. The chain joins TRBV20-1 to TRBJ2-7; 11 bases map to TRBD1. CDR3 length: 15 residues. Trimming took 5 bases from V and 2 from J; bases not matched to a gene: 8. CDR1 is DFQATT, CDR2 SNEGSKA, per germline (reference sequence). The CDR3 reads CSAAPGQGVPYEQYF. In DNA, the CDR3 is TGCAGTGCTGCACCGGGACAGGGGGTCCCCTACGAGCAGTACTTC.

The sample holds a few counts of this clonotype. In nucleotides, the CDR3 is TGTGCCAGCAGCACAGGGGCGGGGAAGAACACTGAAGCTTTCTTT. This encodes CASSTGAGKNTEAFF. V is TRBV4-2 and J is TRBJ1-1, with 7 bases matching TRBD1. Germline V CDR1 and CDR2: LGHNA, YNFKEQ. V lost 5 bases, J lost 1 base, and 7 bases stayed unmatched. The CDR3 contains 15 residues.

The chain employs TRBV9 and TRBJ1-1; TRBD1 is a possible D gene (5 bases). From germline, CDR1 is SGDLS and CDR2 YYNGEE. The length of the CDR3 is 13 residues. Trimming stripped 0 bases from V and 5 bases from J, with 8 bases between. This chain's CDR3 is CASSVGGRTEAFF. The CDR3 DNA reads TGTGCCAGCAGCGTAGGGGGACGGACTGAAGCTTTCTTT. The entire variable domain, with the rest obtained from reference TRBV9 and TRBJ1-1, is as follows: DSGVTQTPKHLITATGQRVTLRCSPRSGDLSVYWYQQSLDQGLQFLIQYYNGEERAKGNILERFSAQQFPDLHSELNLSSLELGDSALYFCASSVGGRTEAFFGQGTRLTVV.

This clonotype was found many times. This sequence joins TRBV12-3 or TRBV12-4 and TRBJ2-7; TRBD1 matches 8 bases. This CDR3 has 13 residues. Germline trimming cut 8 bases from V and 3 bases from J; bases unmatched to any gene: 6. The CDR3 loop is CASSPGQGYEQYF. The CDR3 region has the DNA TGTGCCAGCTCACCTGGACAGGGCTACGAGCAGTACTTC.

Only a few counts were recorded for this clonotype. This chain joins TRBV28 and TRBJ1-2, with no clear D. V was clipped by 2 bases and J by 1 base, with 8 bases between them. Germline V gene lookup returns CDR1 MDHEN and CDR2 SYDVKM. The CDR3 totals 14 residues. CDR3 nucleotide sequence: TGTGCCAGCAGTTTAGGCAGTTTTAACTATGGCTACACCTTC. This sequence encodes CASSLGSFNYGYTF.

This chain links TRBV29-1 with TRBJ1-3; weak D call: TRBD1 (6 bases). Per the germline V gene, CDR1 is SQVTM and CDR2 is ANQGSEA. The CDR3 consists of 13 residues. Trimming removed 7 bases at V and 1 base at J, with 11 bases between. The CDR3 nucleotides are TGCAGCGCGGGACACGAATCTGGAAACACCATATATTTT. This translates into CSAGHESGNTIYF.

This clonotype was counted only a few times. This chain's CDR3 is CATSRGLVETQYF. DNA of the CDR3: TGTGCCACCAGCAGAGGACTGGTAGAGACCCAGTACTTC. The rearrangement links TRBV15 to TRBJ2-5; D unresolved. With 1 base removed from V and 4 bases from J, the gap between germline ends came to 7 bases. The CDR3 is 13 amino acids. Germline assignment: CDR1 LNHNV and CDR2 YYDKDF (reference sequence).

Comments on this clonotype: This sequence may be a read error, since a much larger clone differs from it by one base. This chain joins TRBV7-2 and TRBJ2-2; D is unclear. Trimming shortened V by 5 bases and J by 7 bases, and 11 bases separated the two germline ends. Germline V gene sequence: CDR1 SGHTA, CDR2 FQGNSA. There are 13 residues in the CDR3. CDR3 protein: CASSHNKHGELFF. The CDR3 DNA reads as TGTGCCAGCAGCCATAACAAGCACGGGGAGCTGTTTTTT.

V is TRBV7-9 and J is TRBJ1-3, with no clear D. CDR3 length: 15 amino acids. V lost 5 bases to trimming and J lost 0 bases, with 11 bases between them. Germline CDR1 is SEHNR and CDR2 is FQNEAQ (reference sequence). The CDR3 is CASSISGYSGNTIYF. Here the CDR3 DNA reads TGTGCCAGCAGCATATCGGGCTACTCTGGAAACACCATATATTTT.

This chain connects TRBV20-1 to TRBJ1-1, with D possibly matching TRBD1 (5 bases). V gave up 5 bases and J gave up 7 bases, with 20 bases separating them. CDR3 length equals 14 residues. The germline gives CDR1 DFQATT, CDR2 SNEGSKA (reference sequence). The CDR3 region has the DNA TGCAGTGCTCTGCCGGGGCTCTCTTGGGGTGAAGCTTTCTTT. Its translation: CSALPGLSWGEAFF.

This clonotype occurred a few times. The V and J genes are TRBV27 and TRBJ1-2, with no clear D. The CDR3 sequence is 16 residues long. Trimming stripped 5 bases from V and 0 bases from J, with 16 bases between. Germline lookup yields CDR1 MNHEY and CDR2 SMNVEV (reference sequence). CDR3 amino acids: CASSPFPGRSNYGYTF. CDR3 in DNA: TGTGCCAGCAGTCCATTCCCGGGCCGTTCTAACTATGGCTACACCTTC.

This clonotype has ten or more counts. The chain is built from TRBV7-8 and TRBJ1-2, with D hard to call. Trimming took off 5 bases at V and 3 bases at J, with 16 bases between the two ends. The germline CDR1 and CDR2 sequences are SGHVS and FQNEAQ. The CDR3 spans 15 residues. CDR3 sequence: CASSADRIGYYGYTF. CDR3 nucleotide sequence: TGTGCCAGCAGCGCGGACCGAATCGGGTACTATGGCTACACCTTC.

V gene TRBV6-4 combines with J gene TRBJ2-6, with a tentative D call TRBD1 (6 bases). V was shortened by 3 bases and J by 0 bases, with 9 bases between the two germline ends. The CDR3 is made up of 16 amino acids. Germline CDR1 MRHNA, CDR2 SNTAGT. CDR3 nucleotides: TGTGCCAGCAGTGAAACAGGGCCCTCTGGGGCCAACGTCCTGACTTTC. Its translation is CASSETGPSGANVLTF.

The J gene is TRBJ2-3, the V gene TRBV5-5; D uncertain. CDR3 length equals 13 residues. Germline V gives CDR1 SGHKS, CDR2 YYEKEE (reference sequence). Trimming cost V 4 bases and J 5 bases, with 11 bases left between them. CDR3 region: CASSLAERDTQYF. Here the CDR3 DNA reads TGTGCCAGCAGCCTGGCAGAAAGAGATACGCAGTATTTT. Together with reference TRBV5-5 and TRBJ2-3, the CDR3 gives the full variable domain: DAGVTQSPTHLIKTRGQQVTLRCSPISGHKSVSWYQQVLGQGPQFIFQYYEKEERGRGNFPDRFSARQFPNYSSELNVNALLLGDSALYLCASSLAERDTQYFGPGTRLTVL.

This clonotype was found many times. The rearrangement joins TRBV7-2 to TRBJ1-2, with a weak D call TRBD1 (5 bases). This CDR3 spans 16 amino acids. Germline CDR1 SGHTA, CDR2 FQGNSA. The ends were cut back, 1 base at V and 6 bases at J, with 18 bases in the middle. This CDR3 is CASSLGENRLANGYTF. DNA for the CDR3: TGTGCCAGCAGCTTAGGAGAAAACAGGTTAGCTAATGGCTACACCTTC.

In its sample, this clonotype was seen many times. CDR3 DNA sequence: TGTGCCAGCAGCCCCCCTGGAGGGGCCTCCTACAATGAGCAGTTCTTC. It translates to CASSPPGGASYNEQFF. This chain uses TRBV11-3 with TRBJ2-1, with D possibly TRBD2 on 6 matching bases. Germline V gene lookup returns CDR1 SGHNT and CDR2 YENEEA. The V end lost 5 bases, the J end lost 0 bases, and 14 bases lay between the germline ends. The CDR3 covers 16 residues. Using reference TRBV11-3 and TRBJ2-1 for the parts outside the CDR3, the full variable domain is EAGVVQSPRYKIIEKKQPVAFWCNPISGHNTLYWYLQNLGQGPELLIRYENEEAVDDSQLPKDRFSAERLKGVDSTLKIQPAELGDSAVYLCASSPPGGASYNEQFFGPGTRLTVL.

This clonotype showed up just a few times. The chain carries TRBV5-1 and TRBJ2-7, with D maybe TRBD1 (6 bases). The CDR3 loop spans 14 amino acids. The V gene lost 2 bases and the J gene lost 3 bases, with 12 bases spanning the gap. Germline V lookup: CDR1 SGHRS, CDR2 YFSETQ. DNA of the CDR3: TGCGCCAGCAGCTTAGCGCCAGGGGACTACGAGCAGTACTTC. Protein product: CASSLAPGDYEQYF.

This clonotype has just a few counts. The chain joins TRBV24-1 to TRBJ2-2, with 13 bases matching TRBD2. V was pared by 3 bases and J by 5 bases, with 5 bases of the junction left unmatched. Germline-derived CDR1 and CDR2 are KGHDR and SFDVKD. The CDR3 covers 17 residues. This CDR3 reads CATSDTGTSGETGELFF. CDR3 nucleotides: TGTGCCACCAGTGATACAGGGACTAGCGGGGAGACCGGGGAGCTGTTTTTT.

This clonotype was counted ten times or more. V usage is TRBV6-6 and J usage is TRBJ1-1; D uncertain. This CDR3 is built from 12 residues. Germline loops: CDR1 MNHNY, CDR2 SVGAGI (reference sequence). V was trimmed by 4 bases and J by 4 bases, leaving 7 bases between them. The CDR3 reads CASSSRATEAFF. The CDR3 DNA is TGTGCCAGCAGTTCGAGGGCCACTGAAGCTTTCTTT.

This clonotype was seen a few times. The chain is built from TRBV9 and TRBJ1-4; D is undetermined. Trimming removed 4 bases from V and 8 bases from J, with 15 bases in between. Germline-derived CDR1 and CDR2 are SGDLS and YYNGEE. The CDR3 loop spans 14 amino acids. For the CDR3, the DNA is TGTGCCAGCAGCCCCCCCGGGTTGAGAGAAAAACTGTTTTTT. Translated: CASSPPGLREKLFF.

This clonotype was found many times. The rearrangement uses TRBV28 and TRBJ2-3; the D call may be TRBD1 or TRBD2 (5 bases each). V was clipped by 2 bases and J by 9 bases, with 9 bases between them. The germline V gene encodes CDR1 MDHEN and CDR2 SYDVKM. The CDR3 runs 12 residues. CDR3 region: CASSLGGPTQYF. The CDR3 DNA sequence: TGTGCCAGCAGTTTAGGGGGACCAACGCAGTATTTT.

This clonotype was recorded a few times. CDR3 residues: CSASYLAGLAGAEQYF. CDR3 nucleotide sequence: TGCAGTGCTAGTTACCTCGCCGGACTAGCGGGGGCCGAGCAGTACTTC. This chain connects TRBV20-1 to TRBJ2-7, with 13 positions matching TRBD2. CDR1 and CDR2 from the germline V gene are DFQATT and SNEGSKA (reference sequence). J was trimmed by 6 bases and V by 3 bases; bases with no gene match: 11. CDR3 length: 16 residues.

This clonotype was detected many times. The chain links TRBV6-5 to TRBJ1-2; D remains ambiguous. The germline CDR1 and CDR2 sequences are MNHEY and SVGAGI. The CDR3 consists of 14 residues. V lost 8 bases to trimming and J lost 2 bases, with 15 bases between them. The CDR3 sequence is CASGGSAQNYGYTF. The CDR3 DNA sequence: TGTGCCAGCGGAGGGTCGGCACAGAACTATGGCTACACCTTC.

This clonotype was seen only a few times. The chain combines TRBV29-1 with TRBJ1-3; D is unresolved. Germline V gives CDR1 SQVTM, CDR2 ANQGSEA. V was clipped by 5 bases and J by 0 bases, with 11 bases between them. This CDR3 comprises 14 residues. The CDR3 bases are TGCAGCGTTAAGAGGACCAGCTCTGGAAACACCATATATTTT. It specifies CSVKRTSSGNTIYF.

This clonotype was seen ten or more times. The J gene is TRBJ2-7, the V gene TRBV11-2; 9 nucleotides match TRBD1. Per germline, CDR1 SGHAT and CDR2 FQNNGV. This CDR3 is built from 15 residues. The V and J ends lost 5 bases and 2 bases, in that order; junction bases with no gene match: 7. In DNA, the CDR3 is TGTGCCAGCAGCATAAACCGGGACAGGGCCTACGAGCAGTACTTC. This codes for CASSINRDRAYEQYF.